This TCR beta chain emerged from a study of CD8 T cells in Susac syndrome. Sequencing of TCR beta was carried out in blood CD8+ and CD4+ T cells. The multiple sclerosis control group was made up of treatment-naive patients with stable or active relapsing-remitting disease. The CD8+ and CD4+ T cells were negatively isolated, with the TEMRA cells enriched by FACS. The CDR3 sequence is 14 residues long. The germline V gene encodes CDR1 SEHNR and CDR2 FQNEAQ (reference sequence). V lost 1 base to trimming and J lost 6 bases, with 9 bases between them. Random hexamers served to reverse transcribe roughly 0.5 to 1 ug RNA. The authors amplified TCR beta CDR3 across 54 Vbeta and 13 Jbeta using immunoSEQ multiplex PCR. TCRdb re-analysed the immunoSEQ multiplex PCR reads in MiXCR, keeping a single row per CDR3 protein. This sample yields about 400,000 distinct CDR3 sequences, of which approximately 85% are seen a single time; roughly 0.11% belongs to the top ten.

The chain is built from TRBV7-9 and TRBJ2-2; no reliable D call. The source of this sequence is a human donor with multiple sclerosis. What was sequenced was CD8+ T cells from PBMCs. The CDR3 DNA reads TGTGCCAGCAGCTTAGTGCTCTCACCCGGGGAGCTGTTTTTT. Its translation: CASSLVLSPGELFF.